This TCR beta chain derives from a study of OX40 agonist ivuxolimab in advanced cancers. Study context: Melanoma, hepatocellular carcinoma, head and neck or renal cell cancer occurred in dose-escalation patients. Of mixed ages from about 20 to 85 and averaging around 60 years, the group was roughly 83% male. Partial response was recorded in three patients: one hepatocellular carcinoma and two cutaneous melanoma cases.

Sequencing used immunoSEQ multiplex PCR; TCRdb keeps in-frame clones, though not all of them. This table holds around 83,000 clones, 80% to 90% found once. Trimming left V 7 bases short and J 0 bases short, with 12 bases between. The germline V gene has CDR1 SGHVS and CDR2 FNYEAQ. The CDR3 extends over 15 amino acids. This clone showed up just a few times. This sample comprised CD4+ or CD8+ T cells sorted from blood, obtained in a trial of the OX40 agonist ivuxolimab. The origin of this receptor is an adult with an advanced solid tumor such as melanoma, head and neck, liver or kidney cancer. The rearrangement links TRBV7-6 to TRBJ2-2; no clear D gene. DNA for the CDR3: TGTGCCAGCACCCTTAGCCCAGCGAACACCGGGGAGCTGTTTTTT. Translation gives CASTLSPANTGELFF.